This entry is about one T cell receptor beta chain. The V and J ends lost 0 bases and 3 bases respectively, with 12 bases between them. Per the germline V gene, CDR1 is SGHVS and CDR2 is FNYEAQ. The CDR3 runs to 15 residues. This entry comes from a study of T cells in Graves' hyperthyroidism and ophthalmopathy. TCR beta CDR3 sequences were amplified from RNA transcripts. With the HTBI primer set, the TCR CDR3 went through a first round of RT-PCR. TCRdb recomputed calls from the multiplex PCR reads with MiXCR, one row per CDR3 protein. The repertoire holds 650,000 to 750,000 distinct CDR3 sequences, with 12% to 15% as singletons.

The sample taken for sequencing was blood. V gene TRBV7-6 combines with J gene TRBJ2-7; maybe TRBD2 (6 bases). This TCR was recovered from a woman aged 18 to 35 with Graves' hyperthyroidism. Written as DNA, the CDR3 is TGTGCCAGCAGCTTAGCGGACGGGAGTGACTACGAGCAGTACTTC. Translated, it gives CASSLADGSDYEQYF.